Listed here are 2 T cell receptor beta chains from one sample, sequenced in a study of T cells after yellow fever vaccination. From the 5' RACE reads, TCRdb called clonotypes with MiXCR, one entry per CDR3 protein. The sample gives 200,000 to 300,000 distinct CDR3 sequences, roughly 13% of which show up once; 0.45% to 0.65% is in the top ten. The specimen was CD4+ T cells sorted from PBMCs, collected 45 days after the yellow fever booster vaccination. These receptor sequences come from a man in his thirties or forties who received the YFV17D yellow fever vaccine.

This clonotype was found a few times. The chain employs TRBV18 and TRBJ2-7; 10 bases fit TRBD2. J lost 6 bases, V lost 0 bases, and 5 bases had no gene match. CDR1 KGHSH and CDR2 LQKENI come from the germline V gene. The CDR3 extends over 15 amino acids. CDR3 sequence: CASSPPSSGRAEQYF. The CDR3 DNA sequence: TGTGCCAGCTCACCACCGTCTAGCGGGAGAGCCGAGCAGTACTTC.

This clonotype was detected only a few times. V usage is TRBV11-1 and J usage is TRBJ2-7, with 15 positions matching TRBD2. There are 18 residues in the CDR3. With 5 bases clipped from V and 5 bases from J, the junction kept 13 bases outside the gene matches. From germline, CDR1 is SGHAT and CDR2 FQDESV (reference sequence). CDR3 sequence (DNA): TGTGCCAGCAGCCCAATGGGACTAGCGGGAGGACCAAGGGACGAGCAGTACTTC. This codes for CASSPMGLAGGPRDEQYF.